The entry below gives a single TCR beta chain sequence along with its context. Its antigen specificity is not known. At one of its ends the junction is not consistent with the germline gene, which may arise from a read error. The source of the sample is a study of blood T cell repertoires in COVID-19 (dated by TCRdb to between 2020 and 2021). Notes on the research overall: Samples from collaborators originated in the United States, Italy and Spain and spanned both the acute and convalescent phases of COVID-19. The material from the prospective study consisted of cDNA or gDNA derived from T cells, B-cell-depleted T cells, or PBMCs. The dataset comprised deeply sampled blood TCRbeta repertoires from subjects exposed to, actively infected with, or recovered from COVID-19. The repertoires were made available in a free public database intended to serve as a resource for research on the immune response to SARS-CoV-2. Samples came from the ongoing ImmuneRACE study (first 160 participants) plus 1,254 subjects from 6 global collaborators. Sample metadata almost always included a de-identified subject ID, COVID-19 status, age in years and sex. Where HLA class I and class II types were available, the types were taken from metadata supplied by the sample provider, not from assay-based typing. What the work shows at the level of the full study, not this receptor alone: The quantity of clinical and demographic metadata differed by source and by participant and was supplied without curation.

TCRbeta CDR3 regions were amplified from genomic DNA by means of the immunoSEQ Assay, a bias-controlled multiplex PCR. In the source study's methods: Within the assay, amplification of reference gene primers was used to estimate how many nucleated cells each sample contained. To quantify the absolute abundance of each unique TCRbeta CDR3 rearrangement, sequence reads were collapsed and filtered. For each sample, productive Simpson clonality was calculated by taking the square root of Simpson's diversity index across productive rearrangements. Sourced from immuneACCESS, this table was stored by TCRdb with only in-frame sequences that have V and J called. A share of the clones is absent; for the studies checked, an unresolved V gene accounts for under half, and the remainder has no known explanation. V and J calls and clone size are copied from that table; D and trimming were computed from the DNA. The sample yields some 410,000 clones; roughly 90% were counted once. About 0.89% of the sample is taken by the ten largest.

Participants in the prospective study were aged roughly 18 to 100 years, lived in over 20 United States geographic areas, and enrolled through a virtual design. Cohort assignment in the prospective study relied on participant-reported clinical history from a screening survey and a study questionnaire. In the prospective study, mobile phlebotomists collected whole blood, serum and a nasopharyngeal or oropharyngeal swab from each participant. Over an approximately 2-month period, participants in the prospective study had the option of providing additional blood draws and questionnaires. Blood samples from the prospective study were shipped frozen or at room temperature prior to DNA extraction. The CDR3 spans 15 residues, from the cysteine through the phenylalanine. The entry retains the CDR3 DNA only, 45 bases that are in frame from base 1. Per the germline V gene, ENHRY is the CDR1 and SYGVKD is the CDR2.

The receptor was isolated from a woman aged 30 to 39 with acute COVID-19. The chain is assembled from TRBV10-3 and TRBJ1-6, and 7 junction bases match TRBD1. Material: PBMCs or T cells enriched from blood (not recorded which). The CDR3 loop reads CAISESGQYTSPLHF. The bases are TGTGCCATCAGTGAGTCGGGACAGTATACTTCACCCCTCCACTTT.